These 13 T cell receptor beta chains originate from one sample sequenced in a study of T cell responses to AZD1222 COVID-19 vaccine. Measured with immunoSEQ multiplex PCR; TCRdb has only the in-frame clones, and not every one. The sample contains fewer than 200,000 clones, around 90% of which appear only once. Sample: peripheral blood, taken on day 0 of AZD1222 vaccination. Every receptor here comes from an adult in good health.

The chain uses TRBV7-9 and TRBJ1-1; TRBD1 matches 7 bases. The CDR3 covers 15 residues. V dropped 8 bases and J dropped 5; count of bases not matched to a gene: 14. CDR1 is SEHNR, CDR2 FQNEAQ, per germline (reference sequence). The CDR3 reads CASQRDGSGGTEAFF. The CDR3 bases are TGTGCCAGCCAGAGGGACGGATCAGGGGGAACTGAAGCTTTCTTT. Based on the CDR3 plus reference TRBV7-9 and TRBJ1-1, the full variable domain is DTGVSQNPRHKITKRGQNVTFRCDPISEHNRLYWYRQTLGQGPEFLTYFQNEAQLEKSRLLSDRFSAERPKGSFSTLEIQRTEQGDSAMYLCASQRDGSGGTEAFFGQGTRLTVV.

J is TRBJ2-1 and V is TRBV11-1; a possible D gene is TRBD1 (5 bases). This CDR3 has 15 residues. CDR1 SGHAT and CDR2 FQDESV come from the germline V gene (reference sequence). Trimming cost V 1 base and J 4 bases, with 11 bases left between them. The CDR3 here is CASSLGRGEYNEQFF. CDR3 DNA sequence: TGTGCCAGCAGCTTAGGAAGGGGCGAATACAATGAGCAGTTCTTC.

The chain recombines TRBV9 with TRBJ2-3, with D perhaps being TRBD1 or TRBD2 (5 bases each). Trimming shortened V by 0 bases and J by 0 bases, and 14 bases separated the two germline ends. Germline V gene lookup returns CDR1 SGDLS and CDR2 YYNGEE. This CDR3 region has 17 residues. The CDR3 is CASSVAGGGASTDTQYF. DNA of the CDR3: TGTGCCAGCAGCGTAGCTGGGGGTGGTGCTAGCACAGATACGCAGTATTTT.

This sequence joins TRBV29-1 and TRBJ2-2, with 8 positions matching TRBD1. CDR3 length: 13 residues. Germline CDR1 reads SQVTM; CDR2 reads ANQGSEA. The V gene end was trimmed by 6 bases and the J gene end by 2 bases; junction bases not matched to a gene: 2. The CDR3 reads CSVDRGNTGELFF. As DNA, the CDR3 is TGCAGCGTAGACAGGGGAAACACCGGGGAGCTGTTTTTT.

V is TRBV5-6 and J is TRBJ2-5; possibly TRBD1 for D (5 bases). The germline V gene has CDR1 SGHDT and CDR2 YYEEEE. The V end was cut by 4 bases, the J end by 5 bases, with 15 bases between. The CDR3 runs 14 residues. The CDR3 DNA reads as TGTGCCAGCAGCAGACAGTCCCTAGGGGAGACCCAGTACTTC. Translation: CASSRQSLGETQYF.

This clone was counted a single time. This rearrangement joins TRBV6-5 to TRBJ2-7, with D maybe TRBD1 (6 bases). From germline, CDR1 is MNHEY and CDR2 SVGAGI. The CDR3 runs to 15 residues. V was cut by 7 bases and J by 2 bases, with 18 bases left in between. The CDR3 DNA reads TGTGCCAGCATCGAAACCGGGACACCAACCTACGAGCAGTACTTC. This sequence encodes CASIETGTPTYEQYF.

This chain uses TRBV10-3 with TRBJ1-1, with D hard to call. The CDR3 has 12 residues. The germline V gene encodes CDR1 ENHRY and CDR2 SYGVKD. Trimming cost V 4 bases and J 0 bases, with 3 bases left between them. CDR3 nucleotide sequence: TGTGCCATCAGTGGGATGAACACTGAAGCTTTCTTT. Protein: CAISGMNTEAFF.

This chain uses TRBV12-3 or TRBV12-4 with TRBJ1-5, with D tentatively TRBD1 (6 bases). The V end was cut by 6 bases, the J end by 3 bases, with 9 bases between. The CDR3 length is 13 residues. The CDR3 region is CASRGAVNQPQHF. The CDR3 bases are TGTGCCAGCAGGGGGGCGGTCAATCAGCCCCAGCATTTT.

The chain uses TRBV5-1 and TRBJ1-5; TRBD1 might be the D (6 bases). V was trimmed by 5 bases and J by 2 bases, leaving 8 bases between them. The CDR3 totals 13 residues. Germline V lookup: CDR1 SGHRS, CDR2 YFSETQ. This CDR3 is CASSPGGNQPQHF. Here the CDR3 DNA reads TGCGCCAGCAGTCCAGGGGGCAATCAGCCCCAGCATTTT.

The gene calls are TRBV5-1 and TRBJ2-2; D might be TRBD1 or TRBD2, each matching 6 bases. The CDR3 is made up of 16 amino acids. Germline V gene sequence: CDR1 SGHRS, CDR2 YFSETQ. Trimming removed 0 bases from V and 5 bases from J, with 14 bases in between. The CDR3 reads CASSLAGAGDTGELFF. DNA for the CDR3: TGCGCCAGCAGCTTGGCGGGGGCAGGGGATACCGGGGAGCTGTTTTTT.

The chain combines TRBV5-1 with TRBJ2-3; D remains unclear. Looked up from germline, CDR1 is SGHRS and CDR2 is YFSETQ. This CDR3 comprises 13 residues. Trimming shortened V by 3 bases and J by 3 bases, and 8 bases separated the two germline ends. For the CDR3, the DNA is TGCGCCAGCAGCTCGGCTGGGACAGATACGCAGTATTTT. Its protein product is CASSSAGTDTQYF.

The chain joins TRBV5-4 to TRBJ2-2; TRBD2 agrees at 7 bases. The junction had 6 bases not matched to a gene; V was cut back by 3 bases and J by 1 base. The germline V gene has CDR1 SGHNT and CDR2 YYREEE (reference sequence). This CDR3 region has 16 residues. CDR3 coding DNA: TGTGCCAGCAGCTCACGACTAGCAGGGAACACCGGGGAGCTGTTTTTT. Translated: CASSSRLAGNTGELFF.

CDR3 bases: TGTGCCAGCACCCCTCCCTCGGGCTGGGGTGAGCAGTTCTTC. This encodes CASTPPSGWGEQFF. The V call is TRBV27, the J call TRBJ2-1; D gene ambiguous. CDR1 MNHEY and CDR2 SMNVEV come from the germline V gene (reference sequence). This CDR3 is 14 amino acids long. The V end was cut by 7 bases, the J end by 9 bases, with 19 bases between.